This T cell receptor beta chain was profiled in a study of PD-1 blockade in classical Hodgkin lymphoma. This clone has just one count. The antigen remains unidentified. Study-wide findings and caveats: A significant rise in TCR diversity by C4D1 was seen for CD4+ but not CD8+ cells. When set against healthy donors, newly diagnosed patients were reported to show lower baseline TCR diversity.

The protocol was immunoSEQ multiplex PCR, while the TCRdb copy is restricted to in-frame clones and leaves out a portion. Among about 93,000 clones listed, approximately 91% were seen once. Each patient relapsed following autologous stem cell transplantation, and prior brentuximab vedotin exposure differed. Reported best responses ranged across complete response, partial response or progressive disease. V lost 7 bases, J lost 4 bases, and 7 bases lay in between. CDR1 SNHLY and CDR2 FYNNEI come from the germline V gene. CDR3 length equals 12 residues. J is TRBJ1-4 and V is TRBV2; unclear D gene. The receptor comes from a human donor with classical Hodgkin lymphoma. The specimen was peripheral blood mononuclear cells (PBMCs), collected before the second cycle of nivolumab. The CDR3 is CASKQYNEKLFF. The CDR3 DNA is TGTGCCAGCAAACAATATAATGAAAAACTGTTTTTT.